Sequencing of this T cell receptor beta chain was carried out in a study of T cells in Graves' hyperthyroidism and ophthalmopathy. Study overall: Staff took peripheral blood when the initial diagnosis was made, before any treatment began. Study-wide findings and caveats: Among clonotypes expanded in thyroid above 0.001, most were also found in blood.

Trimming removed 0 bases at V and 3 bases at J, with 18 bases between. Germline V lookup: CDR1 LGHDT, CDR2 YNNKEL (reference sequence). This CDR3 has 18 amino acids. TCR beta CDR3 regions were amplified from RNA transcripts. RT-PCR in the first round (using the HTBI primer set) targeted the TCR CDR3. TCRdb redid the calling of the multiplex PCR reads with MiXCR, one entry per CDR3 protein. The table lists fewer than 800,000 distinct CDR3 sequences, approximately 16% of them singletons. Turning to this clonotype: Its cognate antigen is unknown.

The sample was blood. This clonotype was obtained from a man aged 18 to 29 with Graves' hyperthyroidism. This chain connects TRBV3-1 to TRBJ1-3; D might be TRBD1 (6 bases). The CDR3 DNA follows: TGTGCCAGCAGCCAAGACTCACAGGGCCACGTCTTTGGAAACACCATATATTTT. Translating it yields CASSQDSQGHVFGNTIYF.